These 11 T cell receptor beta chains share one sample of origin, sequenced in a study of blood T cell repertoires in COVID-19. Profiled with immunoSEQ multiplex PCR; TCRdb holds only in-frame clones, not every one. Among around 300,000 clones listed, roughly 85% were seen once. Specimen: peripheral blood. Receptors originate from a woman between 25 and 40 years old with active or convalescent COVID-19.

The rearrangement joins TRBV10-1 to TRBJ2-3, with TRBD1 identical over 8 bases. This CDR3 is built from 15 residues. The J segment lost 4 bases and the V segment lost 5 bases, leaving 8 bases of the junction unmatched. Per germline, CDR1 WNHNN and CDR2 SYGVQD (reference sequence). The CDR3 DNA reads as TGCGCCAGCAGTCCAGGGCAGGGGGCCTCAGATACGCAGTATTTT. Amino acid sequence: CASSPGQGASDTQYF.

This chain links TRBV30 with TRBJ1-6, with 9 bases matching TRBD1. From germline, CDR1 is GTSNPN and CDR2 SVGIG (reference sequence). Trimming at V came to 5 bases and at J to 7 bases, leaving 6 bases not matched to a gene. The CDR3 consists of 14 residues. The CDR3 reads CAWGTGSKNSPLHF. As DNA, the CDR3 is TGTGCCTGGGGGACAGGGAGTAAAAATTCACCCCTCCACTTT.

The chain is built from TRBV7-8 and TRBJ2-7; 9 nucleotides line up with TRBD2. The CDR3 totals 15 residues. V trimming: 1 base; J trimming: 4 bases; junction bases outside the gene matches: 5. CDR1 and CDR2 from the germline V gene are SGHVS and FQNEAQ. As DNA, the CDR3 is TGTGCCAGCAGCTTAGTAGCTAGCGGGAATTACGAGCAGTACTTC. Translation: CASSLVASGNYEQYF.

V and J are TRBV28 and TRBJ1-3; the match to TRBD1 covers 8 bases. Germline CDR1 reads MDHEN; CDR2 reads SYDVKM. J was trimmed by 0 bases and V by 2 bases; bases with no gene match: 3. There are 16 residues in the CDR3. The chain's CDR3 is CASSLGQGFSGNTIYF. The CDR3, as DNA: TGTGCCAGCAGTTTAGGACAGGGTTTCTCTGGAAACACCATATATTTT.

The V gene is TRBV4-2, the J gene TRBJ2-3, with D possibly TRBD2 on 6 matching bases. V lost 5 bases and J 0 bases, leaving 12 bases between the germline ends. CDR3 size: 15 residues. Germline lookup yields CDR1 LGHNA and CDR2 YNFKEQ. CDR3 amino acids: CASSARRGSTDTQYF. The CDR3 nucleotides read TGTGCCAGCAGCGCTAGACGGGGGAGCACAGATACGCAGTATTTT.

The J gene is TRBJ2-7, the V gene TRBV7-8; D might be TRBD2 (5 bases). The V gene lost 4 bases and the J gene lost 6 bases, with 10 bases spanning the gap. CDR3 length: 12 amino acids. The germline gives CDR1 SGHVS, CDR2 FQNEAQ. Here the CDR3 reads CASSSTLAEQYF. In DNA, the CDR3 is TGTGCCAGCAGCTCTACCCTAGCCGAGCAGTACTTC.

This chain connects TRBV19 to TRBJ2-4, with unresolved D. The CDR3 is made up of 15 amino acids. Trimming took off 9 bases at V and 0 bases at J, with 15 bases between the two ends. Germline V CDR1 and CDR2: LNHDA, SQIVND (reference sequence). The CDR3 reads CASSERILAKNIQYF. The DNA of the CDR3 is TGTGCCAGCTCTGAGAGAATTCTAGCCAAAAACATTCAGTACTTC.

The chain combines TRBV7-9 with TRBJ2-1; D is ambiguous. The germline V gene has CDR1 SEHNR and CDR2 FQNEAQ (reference sequence). Trimming removed 4 bases from V and 4 bases from J, with 11 bases in between. This CDR3 has 14 amino acids. In DNA, the CDR3 is TGTGCCAGCAGCTCTCAAATCCTATACAATGAGCAGTTCTTC. Protein product: CASSSQILYNEQFF. The complete variable domain, with remaining parts taken from reference TRBV7-9 and TRBJ2-1, reads DTGVSQNPRHKITKRGQNVTFRCDPISEHNRLYWYRQTLGQGPEFLTYFQNEAQLEKSRLLSDRFSAERPKGSFSTLEIQRTEQGDSAMYLCASSSQILYNEQFFGPGTRLTVL.

The chain couples TRBV5-1 to TRBJ1-1, with no clear D. Germline CDR1 is SGHRS and CDR2 is YFSETQ. The ends were cut back, 0 bases at V and 0 bases at J, with 6 bases in the middle. The CDR3 is 14 residues long. The CDR3 nucleotides are TGCGCCAGCAGCTTGGGTCTGTTGAACACTGAAGCTTTCTTT. This sequence encodes CASSLGLLNTEAFF.

V and J are TRBV5-4 and TRBJ2-5; D is possibly TRBD1 (5 bases). The V and J ends lost 1 base and 3 bases respectively, with 7 bases between them. The CDR3 extends over 13 amino acids. CDR1 SGHNT and CDR2 YYREEE come from the germline V gene (reference sequence). The CDR3 nucleotides read TGTGCCAGCAGCTTGATCAGGGAAGAGACCCAGTACTTC. This codes for CASSLIREETQYF.

This clone has only one observation. The J gene is TRBJ2-5, the V gene TRBV30; TRBD2 matches 10 bases. Germline V lookup: CDR1 GTSNPN, CDR2 SVGIG (reference sequence). V shed 1 base and J 6 bases; nucleotides not matched to a gene: 11. This CDR3 comprises 16 residues. CDR3 in amino acids: CAWSGRGSGGAKTQYF. In nucleotides, the CDR3 is TGTGCCTGGAGTGGAAGGGGCAGCGGGGGGGCGAAGACCCAGTACTTC.